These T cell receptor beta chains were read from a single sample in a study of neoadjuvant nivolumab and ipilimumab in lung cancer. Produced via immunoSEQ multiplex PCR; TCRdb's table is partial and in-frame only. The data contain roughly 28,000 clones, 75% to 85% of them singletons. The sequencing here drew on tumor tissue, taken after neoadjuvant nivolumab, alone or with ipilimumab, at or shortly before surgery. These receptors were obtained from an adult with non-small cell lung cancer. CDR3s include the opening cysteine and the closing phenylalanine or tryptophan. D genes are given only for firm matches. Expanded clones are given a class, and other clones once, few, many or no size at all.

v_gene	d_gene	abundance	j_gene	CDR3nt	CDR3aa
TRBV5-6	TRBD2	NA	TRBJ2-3	TGTGCCAGCAGCTTAGGAGGGGAGGGAGATACGCAGTATTTT	CASSLGGEGDTQYF
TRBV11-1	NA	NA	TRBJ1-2	TGTGCCAGCAGCCCAGTCACCCAGCCTTGGAATGGCTACACCTTC	CASSPVTQPWNGYTF
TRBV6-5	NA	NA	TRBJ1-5	TGTGCCAGCAGTTACCGGCAGCCGGGCAATCAGCCCCAGCATTTT	CASSYRQPGNQPQHF
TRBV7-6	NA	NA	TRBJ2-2	TGTGCCAGCAGCTTAGTTCCGAACACCGGGGAGCTGTTTTTT	CASSLVPNTGELFF
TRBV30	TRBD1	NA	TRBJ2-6	TGTGCCTGGAGTACAGGGGAAGGGGCCAACGTCCTGACTTTC	CAWSTGEGANVLTF
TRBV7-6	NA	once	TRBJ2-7	TGTGCCAGCAGCTTGGGTCTTGCCTACGAGCAGTACTTC	CASSLGLAYEQYF
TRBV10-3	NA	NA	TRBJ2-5	TGTGCCATCACTCCGACGGGGCAAGAGACCCAGTACTTC	CAITPTGQETQYF
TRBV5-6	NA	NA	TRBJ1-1	TGTGCCAGCAGCTCGATATCGGGGGCCTGGGAAGCTTTCTTT	CASSSISGAWEAFF
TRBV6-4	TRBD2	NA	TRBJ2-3	TGTGCCAGCAGTGCCGAACTAGCGGGAGGGCCGGCAGATACGCAGTATTTT	CASSAELAGGPADTQYF
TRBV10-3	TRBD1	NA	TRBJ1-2	TGTGCCACCCAAGGACAGGGGGCTGGCGGCTACACCTTC	CATQGQGAGGYTF
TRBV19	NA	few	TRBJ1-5	TGTGCCAGTAGTCACCAGGGTTATAGCAATCAGCCCCAGCATTTT	CASSHQGYSNQPQHF
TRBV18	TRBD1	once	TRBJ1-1	TGTGCCAGCTCACTTGCCGGGACAGGCCTCACTGAAGCTTTCTTT	CASSLAGTGLTEAFF
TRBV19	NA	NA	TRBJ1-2	TGTGCCAGTAAAACAACAAACTATGGCTACACCTTC	CASKTTNYGYTF